A selection of T cell receptor beta chains follows, all from one sample in a study of cytomegalovirus exposure and HLA in healthy donors. The method was immunoSEQ multiplex PCR; TCRdb's version includes in-frame clones alone and lacks a portion of them. The sample lists 90,000 to 140,000 clones, over 70% occurring once. Sequencing used PBMCs. These receptors were collected from a male donor in good health and CMV-seronegative. Each CDR3 is given with its conserved first and last residue. D genes are given only for firm matches. Clone size appears in some rows only: once, few, many, or a class for an expanded clone.

CDR3 protein: CASSLVGDSSLNEQFF
CDR3 DNA: TGCGCCAGCAGCTTGGTAGGGGACAGCTCCCTCAATGAGCAGTTCTTC
J gene: TRBJ2-1
D gene: TRBD1
V gene: TRBV5-1
clone size: -

CDR3 protein: CASSLGRNYGYTF
CDR3 DNA: TGTGCCAGCAGCTTGGGCAGGAACTATGGCTACACCTTC
J gene: TRBJ1-2
D gene: -
V gene: TRBV5-4
clone size: few

CDR3 protein: CSVGYTSGRAWEQFF
CDR3 DNA: TGCAGCGTAGGCTATACTAGCGGGAGGGCGTGGGAGCAGTTCTTC
J gene: TRBJ2-1
D gene: TRBD2
V gene: TRBV29-1
clone size: -

CDR3 protein: CSVGSGVLSGANVLTF
CDR3 DNA: TGCAGCGTTGGTTCAGGGGTCCTCTCTGGGGCCAACGTCCTGACTTTC
J gene: TRBJ2-6
D gene: -
V gene: TRBV29-1
clone size: few

CDR3 protein: CAISFPLAGSESGQETQYF
CDR3 DNA: TGTGCCATCAGTTTCCCTTTAGCGGGGAGTGAGTCCGGGCAAGAGACCCAGTACTTC
J gene: TRBJ2-5
D gene: TRBD2
V gene: TRBV10-3
clone size: -

CDR3 protein: CASSQDFTGPYGYTF
CDR3 DNA: TGCGCCAGCAGCCAAGATTTTACAGGGCCATATGGCTACACCTTC
J gene: TRBJ1-2
D gene: -
V gene: TRBV4-3
clone size: -

CDR3 protein: CASSAQAVGTEAFF
CDR3 DNA: TGTGCCAGCAGCGCCCAGGCAGTGGGCACTGAAGCTTTCTTT
J gene: TRBJ1-1
D gene: -
V gene: TRBV5-4
clone size: -

CDR3 protein: CASSSYSYEQYF
CDR3 DNA: TGTGCCAGCAGCTCCTACTCCTACGAGCAGTACTTC
J gene: TRBJ2-7
D gene: -
V gene: TRBV7-8
clone size: -

CDR3 protein: CASTLAVRSTDTQYF
CDR3 DNA: TGTGCCAGTACTCTAGCGGTTCGTAGCACAGATACGCAGTATTTT
J gene: TRBJ2-3
D gene: TRBD2
V gene: TRBV19
clone size: -

CDR3 protein: CASSSGGGQPQHF
CDR3 DNA: TGTGCCAGCAGCTCAGGGGGCGGGCAGCCCCAGCATTTT
J gene: TRBJ1-5
D gene: TRBD1
V gene: TRBV11-3
clone size: -

CDR3 protein: CASNTRETDTQYF
CDR3 DNA: TGTGCCAGCAATACTAGGGAGACGGATACGCAGTATTTT
J gene: TRBJ2-3
D gene: -
V gene: TRBV28
clone size: few

CDR3 protein: CSVTGGTSGSYEQYF
CDR3 DNA: TGCAGCGTTACAGGCGGGACTAGCGGCTCCTACGAGCAGTACTTC
J gene: TRBJ2-7
D gene: TRBD2
V gene: TRBV29-1
clone size: -

CDR3 protein: CASSFGQGTNIQYF
CDR3 DNA: TGTGCCAGCAGTTTCGGGCAGGGGACGAACATTCAGTACTTC
J gene: TRBJ2-4
D gene: -
V gene: TRBV27
clone size: few

CDR3 protein: CASSQVFLNRRRGETEAFF
CDR3 DNA: TGTGCCAGCAGCCAAGTTTTTCTCAATAGGAGGCGCGGGGAGACTGAAGCTTTCTTT
J gene: TRBJ1-1
D gene: -
V gene: TRBV14
clone size: few

CDR3 protein: CASSLAPSGTTGELFF
CDR3 DNA: TGTGCCAGCAGCTTAGCCCCTAGCGGTACCACCGGGGAGCTGTTTTTT
J gene: TRBJ2-2
D gene: TRBD2
V gene: TRBV11-2
clone size: -

CDR3 protein: CASSRGAASYEQYF
CDR3 DNA: TGTGCCAGCAGTCGGGGGGCGGCTTCCTACGAGCAGTACTTC
J gene: TRBJ2-7
D gene: -
V gene: TRBV11-1
clone size: -

CDR3 protein: CASSPRTSGYNEQFF
CDR3 DNA: TGCGCCAGCAGCCCCCGGACTAGCGGATACAATGAGCAGTTCTTC
J gene: TRBJ2-1
D gene: TRBD2
V gene: TRBV5-1
clone size: few